This T cell receptor (beta chain) was identified during a study of shared clonotypes between healthy human individuals. Germline CDR1 reads LGHNA; CDR2 reads YNFKEQ. V trimming: 1 base; J trimming: 7 bases; junction bases outside the gene matches: 4. The CDR3 runs 15 residues. TCRdb keeps only in-frame clones here, not all; method: immunoSEQ multiplex PCR. Among 950,000 to 1,100,000 clones listed, approximately 76% were seen once. The chain employs TRBV4-2 and TRBJ1-6, with 7 bases lining up with TRBD1. The specimen sequenced was memory CD4+ T cells sorted from blood. Specified subset: CD45RA-negative fraction. This sequence originates from a young man in good health. For the CDR3, the DNA is TGTGCCAGCAGCCAAGTTGAACAGGGGAATTCACCCCTCCACTTT. As protein: CASSQVEQGNSPLHF.